The 25 T cell receptor beta chains below come from one sample, sequenced in a study of blood T cell repertoires in COVID-19. The data were produced by immunoSEQ multiplex PCR, yet TCRdb's version contains in-frame clones alone and is incomplete. The sample lists about 270,000 clones, around 89% occurring once. Sequences were obtained from PBMCs or T cells enriched from blood (not recorded which). Receptors were obtained from a woman in her 50s who had recovered from COVID-19.

The rearrangement joins TRBV28 to TRBJ1-1, with 10 bases matching TRBD1. Germline trimming cut 3 bases from V and 8 bases from J; bases unmatched to any gene: 9. CDR1 is MDHEN, CDR2 SYDVKM, per germline. CDR3 length: 15 amino acids. The CDR3 is CASSFSRTGGREAFF. For the CDR3, the DNA is TGTGCCAGCAGTTTTTCGCGGACAGGGGGAAGGGAAGCTTTCTTT.

The genes are TRBV6-5 and TRBJ1-1; D might be TRBD1 (5 bases). Germline-derived CDR1 and CDR2 are MNHEY and SVGAGI. V gave up 6 bases and J gave up 0 bases, with 8 bases separating them. The CDR3 has 13 amino acids. CDR3 loop: CASRGGVNTEAFF. For the CDR3, the DNA is TGTGCCAGCAGGGGGGGGGTGAACACTGAAGCTTTCTTT.

The J gene is TRBJ2-3, the V gene TRBV2; TRBD2 aligns across 12 bases. This CDR3 has 15 amino acids. Germline loops: CDR1 SNHLY, CDR2 FYNNEI. The junction had 7 bases not matched to a gene; V was cut back by 4 bases and J by 8 bases. The CDR3 sequence: CASSGTSGIGVTQYF. The CDR3 nucleotides are TGTGCCAGCAGTGGGACTAGCGGGATCGGGGTTACGCAGTATTTT. The complete variable domain, with remaining parts taken from reference TRBV2 and TRBJ2-3, reads EPEVTQTPSHQVTQMGQEVILRCVPISNHLYFYWYRQILGQKVEFLVSFYNNEISEKSEIFDDQFSVERPDGSNFTLKIRSTKLEDSAMYFCASSGTSGIGVTQYFGPGTRLTVL.

The CDR3 DNA reads TGTGCCATATGGGACAGGGGATTGGGTGGCTACACCTTC. This translates into CAIWDRGLGGYTF. The V and J genes are TRBV10-3 and TRBJ1-2, with 10 bases that match TRBD1. The CDR3 is 13 residues long. CDR1 is ENHRY and CDR2 is SYGVKD in the germline V gene. Germline trimming cut 9 bases from V and 7 bases from J; bases unmatched to any gene: 8.

Turning to this clone: This sample includes further DNA sequences coding for the same CDR3. The chain is built from TRBV29-1 and TRBJ2-1; D is perhaps TRBD1 (6 bases). The V and J ends lost 3 bases and 3 bases respectively, with 15 bases between them. This CDR3 spans 15 amino acids. The germline CDR1 and CDR2 sequences are SQVTM and ANQGSEA. The CDR3 DNA follows: TGCAGCGTTGAGGGGGCGGAATACATCTACAATGAGCAGTTCTTC. Translated: CSVEGAEYIYNEQFF.

The V and J genes are TRBV25-1 and TRBJ1-2, with TRBD1 matching over 7 bases. Germline CDR1 reads MGHDK; CDR2 reads SYGVNS. The CDR3 sequence is 16 residues long. Trimming removed 4 bases from V and 1 base from J; junction bases left unmatched: 9. The CDR3 protein is CASSGEGGAGNYGYTF. In DNA, the CDR3 is TGTGCCAGCAGTGGGGAAGGGGGCGCGGGTAACTATGGCTACACCTTC.

This chain connects TRBV7-9 to TRBJ2-7; TRBD2 is a possible D gene (6 bases). In germline, CDR1 is SEHNR, CDR2 FQNEAQ (reference sequence). V gave up 3 bases and J gave up 6 bases, with 12 bases separating them. The CDR3 runs to 13 residues. The CDR3: CASSFRRDGEQYF. Written as DNA, the CDR3 is TGTGCCAGCAGCTTCAGGCGGGACGGCGAGCAGTACTTC.

This rearrangement joins TRBV7-2 to TRBJ1-6; D is perhaps TRBD1 (5 bases). The CDR3 has 17 amino acids. Trimming took 5 bases from V and 0 from J, leaving 14 bases between them. Per the germline V gene, CDR1 is SGHTA and CDR2 is FQGNSA. The CDR3 here is CASSRDSTSSYNSPLHF. For the CDR3, the DNA is TGTGCCAGCAGCCGGGACTCCACGAGCTCCTATAATTCACCCCTCCACTTT.

This clone occurred a few times. This chain joins TRBV9 and TRBJ1-3, with D perhaps matching TRBD1 (5 bases). Per the germline V gene, CDR1 is SGDLS and CDR2 is YYNGEE. V lost 0 bases, J lost 3 bases, and 7 bases lay in between. The CDR3 has 14 amino acids. CDR3 coding DNA: TGTGCCAGCAGCGTAGAAGGGGTTGGAAACACCATATATTTT. This codes for CASSVEGVGNTIYF.

The V call is TRBV5-6, the J call TRBJ2-5, with TRBD1 identical over 8 bases. This CDR3 is built from 14 residues. Germline V lookup: CDR1 SGHDT, CDR2 YYEEEE. The J segment lost 5 bases and the V segment lost 5 bases, leaving 8 bases of the junction unmatched. The CDR3 DNA sequence: TGTGCCAGCAGTACCAGGGGGCGGATGGAGACCCAGTACTTC. Translating it yields CASSTRGRMETQYF.

The chain employs TRBV7-3 and TRBJ2-5, with 9 positions matching TRBD1. Germline-derived CDR1 and CDR2 are SGHTA and FQGTGA. Unmatched junction bases numbered 3, after V lost 2 bases and J lost 2 bases. The CDR3 runs 15 residues. CDR3: CASSLRTGVQETQYF. CDR3 nucleotides: TGTGCCAGCAGCTTACGGACAGGGGTACAAGAGACCCAGTACTTC.

V gene TRBV4-2 combines with J gene TRBJ2-7; 11 nucleotides agree with TRBD2. Trimming at V came to 5 bases and at J to 4 bases, leaving 4 bases not matched to a gene. CDR3 length equals 14 residues. Germline lookup yields CDR1 LGHNA and CDR2 YNFKEQ. CDR3 in amino acids: CASSSTSGNYEQYF. CDR3 nucleotide sequence: TGTGCCAGCAGCTCGACTAGCGGGAATTACGAGCAGTACTTC.

This clone appeared once. The chain is built from TRBV7-2 and TRBJ2-2; 11 positions agree with TRBD2. Trimming at V came to 0 bases and at J to 3 bases, leaving 9 bases not matched to a gene. The germline V gene encodes CDR1 SGHTA and CDR2 FQGNSA. This CDR3 comprises 19 residues. CDR3 region: CASSLASASGRPYTGELFF. In DNA, the CDR3 is TGTGCCAGCAGCTTAGCGTCGGCTAGCGGGAGGCCGTACACCGGGGAGCTGTTTTTT.

The chain joins TRBV11-3 to TRBJ2-1; D perhaps matches TRBD2 (6 bases). Germline V CDR1 and CDR2: SGHNT, YENEEA. V lost 8 bases and J 7 bases, leaving 12 bases between the germline ends. There are 12 residues in the CDR3. The CDR3 loop reads CASGRSRNEQFF. As DNA, the CDR3 is TGTGCCAGCGGGAGGAGTAGGAATGAGCAGTTCTTC.

The V and J genes are TRBV7-2 and TRBJ1-2, with D unclear. The CDR3 consists of 15 residues. Looked up from germline, CDR1 is SGHTA and CDR2 is FQGNSA. Trimming removed 1 base at V and 4 bases at J, with 13 bases between. CDR3 coding DNA: TGTGCCAGCAGCTTAGAGCGACTAACGATCTATGGCTACACCTTC. Protein sequence: CASSLERLTIYGYTF.

The chain has TRBV19 and TRBJ2-1; 7 bases align to TRBD1. J gave up 5 bases and V 3 bases, and 7 bases lay outside the gene matches. The germline V gene encodes CDR1 LNHDA and CDR2 SQIVND (reference sequence). The CDR3 totals 15 residues. CDR3 sequence reads: CASSMVRTGHNEQFF. The CDR3, as DNA: TGTGCCAGTAGTATGGTTAGGACAGGACACAATGAGCAGTTCTTC.

This rearrangement joins TRBV4-3 to TRBJ1-4; 9 bases match TRBD1. This CDR3 is 15 amino acids long. Unmatched junction bases numbered 5, after V lost 2 bases and J lost 7 bases. Looked up from germline, CDR1 is LGHNA and CDR2 is YSLEER. CDR3 sequence reads: CASSQNRGRVEKLFF. Here the CDR3 DNA reads TGCGCCAGCAGCCAAAACAGGGGGCGCGTTGAAAAACTGTTTTTT.

The V and J genes are TRBV7-3 and TRBJ2-5; 10 nucleotides agree with TRBD2. The germline V gene has CDR1 SGHTA and CDR2 FQGTGA. V dropped 5 bases and J dropped 2; count of bases not matched to a gene: 5. The CDR3 loop spans 15 amino acids. The CDR3 loop is CASSPRAGGQETQYF. CDR3 bases: TGTGCCAGCAGCCCTCGAGCGGGAGGGCAAGAGACCCAGTACTTC.

CDR3 in amino acids: CASSPGLNNYEQYF. The CDR3 region has the DNA TGTGCCAGCTCACCGGGACTGAACAACTACGAGCAGTACTTC. The chain has TRBV18 and TRBJ2-7; possible D gene TRBD2, 6 bases. The CDR3 has 14 amino acids. V shed 3 bases and J shed 3 bases, with 12 bases lying between them. Looked up from germline, CDR1 is KGHSH and CDR2 is LQKENI.

The chain links TRBV7-2 to TRBJ1-4; TRBD1 might be the D (6 bases). The CDR3 covers 15 residues. The V and J ends lost 1 base and 8 bases respectively, with 14 bases between them. Germline values: CDR1 SGHTA, CDR2 FQGNSA. CDR3 DNA: TGTGCCAGCAGCTTAGGATGGGGGCAGGGAGAAAAACTGTTTTTT. It translates to CASSLGWGQGEKLFF.

The chain links TRBV30 to TRBJ1-3; TRBD1 is a possible D gene (5 bases). The CDR3 runs 14 residues. The germline V gene encodes CDR1 GTSNPN and CDR2 SVGIG (reference sequence). V shed 1 base and J shed 4 bases, with 11 bases lying between them. CDR3 in amino acids: CAWSDDSGGNTIYF. The CDR3 DNA reads as TGTGCCTGGAGTGACGACAGTGGGGGAAACACCATATATTTT.

Concerning this clone itself: Different DNA sequences within this sample yield the same CDR3. The J gene is TRBJ2-5, the V gene TRBV28, with no clear D. Germline loops: CDR1 MDHEN, CDR2 SYDVKM. The CDR3 length is 11 residues. Trimming cost V 6 bases and J 2 bases, with 4 bases left between them. CDR3 DNA sequence: TGTGCCAGCAGGGCACAAGAGACCCAGTACTTC. Translated, it gives CASRAQETQYF.

This chain joins TRBV14 and TRBJ2-7; 8 nucleotides match TRBD1. V lost 5 bases to trimming and J lost 1 base; unmatched junction nucleotides: 4. CDR3 length: 14 amino acids. CDR1 is SGHDN and CDR2 is FVKESK in the germline V gene. Here the CDR3 DNA reads TGTGCCAGCAGCTGGGGACAGGTATCCTACGAGCAGTACTTC. Translating gives CASSWGQVSYEQYF.

V gene TRBV7-9 combines with J gene TRBJ1-5; D is possibly TRBD1 (5 bases). This CDR3 comprises 15 residues. Germline lookup yields CDR1 SEHNR and CDR2 FQNEAQ (reference sequence). Trimming took 5 bases from V and 0 from J, leaving 11 bases between them. CDR3 sequence reads: CASSDGHPSNQPQHF. The CDR3 DNA follows: TGTGCCAGCAGCGACGGACACCCTAGCAATCAGCCCCAGCATTTT.

V is TRBV28 and J is TRBJ1-5; 12 bases agree with TRBD1. The CDR3 is made up of 17 amino acids. Germline V gene lookup returns CDR1 MDHEN and CDR2 SYDVKM. V shed 5 bases, J shed 1 base, and the junction held 6 bases outside the gene matches. In DNA form, the CDR3 reads TGTGCCAGCAGTCCGGGGACAGGGGGCTTGAGCAATCAGCCCCAGCATTTT. The encoded protein is CASSPGTGGLSNQPQHF.